Listed below are T cell receptor beta chains from one sample, sequenced in a study of cytomegalovirus exposure and HLA in healthy donors. Profiled with immunoSEQ multiplex PCR; TCRdb holds only in-frame clones, not every one. This sample's clone table lists around 100,000 clones. The sequenced material came from PBMCs. Every receptor here comes from a man aged 40-55 years in good health and CMV-seropositive. Each CDR3 is given with its conserved first and last residue. A D gene is named only where the DNA matches it firmly.

v_call	j_call	d_call	cdr3_aa	cdr3_nt
TRBV4-2	TRBJ2-1	TRBD2	CASSQDLVREGRLEEQFF	TGTGCCAGCAGCCAAGATCTTGTGAGGGAGGGCCGATTAGAGGAGCAGTTCTTC
TRBV5-1	TRBJ2-7	TRBD2	CASSRSGSSYEQYF	TGCGCCAGCAGCCGGAGCGGGAGTTCCTACGAGCAGTACTTC
TRBV20-1	TRBJ2-3	-	CSAPQPDTQYF	TGCAGTGCTCCACAGCCAGATACGCAGTATTTT
TRBV5-1	TRBJ2-6	TRBD1	CASSATGGKYSGANVLTF	TGCGCCAGCAGCGCAACAGGGGGGAAATACTCTGGGGCCAACGTCCTGACTTTC
TRBV5-6	TRBJ2-1	TRBD2	CASSLAGLAGVNEQFF	TGTGCCAGCAGCTTGGCGGGACTAGCGGGAGTTAATGAGCAGTTCTTC
TRBV7-6	TRBJ2-2	-	CASSPHQVPTPTGELFF	TGTGCCAGCAGCCCACATCAAGTCCCGACTCCTACCGGGGAGCTGTTTTTT
TRBV27	TRBJ2-5	TRBD1	CASSLRDRSQETQYF	TGTGCCAGCAGTTTAAGGGACAGGTCTCAAGAGACCCAGTACTTC
TRBV4-3	TRBJ2-5	TRBD1	CASSQDRQGARSQYF	TGCGCCAGCAGCCAAGATCGGCAGGGGGCACGGAGCCAGTACTTC
TRBV11-2	TRBJ2-7	-	CASSLRLSSYEQYF	TGTGCCAGCAGCTTACGATTGAGCTCCTACGAGCAGTACTTC
TRBV6-4	TRBJ2-3	TRBD2	CASSKGTSGTDTQYF	TGTGCCAGCAGTAAAGGGACTAGCGGTACAGATACGCAGTATTTT
TRBV14	TRBJ1-1	TRBD1	CASSRGQGTEAFF	TGTGCCAGCAGCCGAGGACAGGGGACTGAAGCTTTCTTT
TRBV11-3	TRBJ2-2	-	CASSHRVGTGELFF	TGTGCCAGCAGTCACAGGGTCGGGACCGGGGAGCTGTTTTTT
TRBV9	TRBJ1-1	-	CASSVVGQLNTEAFF	TGTGCCAGCAGCGTAGTCGGACAACTGAACACTGAAGCTTTCTTT
TRBV10-2	TRBJ1-3	-	CASSEKENSGNTIYF	TGCGCCAGCAGTGAGAAGGAGAACTCTGGAAACACCATATATTTT
TRBV5-4	TRBJ2-2	TRBD2	CASTFTGGSTGELFF	TGTGCCAGCACCTTTACTGGCGGGAGTACCGGGGAGCTGTTTTTT
TRBV19	TRBJ2-1	TRBD2	CASSPTGTRRMVTNEQFF	TGTGCCAGTAGTCCAACCGGGACTAGAAGGATGGTTACCAATGAGCAGTTCTTC
TRBV7-9	TRBJ2-5	TRBD2	CASSLAGTRATQGTQYF	TGTGCCAGCAGTTTGGCCGGGACTAGGGCAACCCAGGGGACCCAGTACTTC
TRBV7-8	TRBJ2-7	TRBD2	CASSLVGGRAADMGEQYF	TGTGCCAGCAGCTTAGTGGGCGGGAGGGCCGCAGATATGGGGGAGCAGTACTTC
TRBV2	TRBJ2-5	TRBD1	CASWPPGGEETQYF	TGTGCCAGCTGGCCTCCAGGGGGAGAAGAGACCCAGTACTTC
TRBV7-9	TRBJ1-1	-	CASSLDGMNTEAFF	TGTGCCAGCAGCTTAGATGGCATGAACACTGAAGCTTTCTTT
TRBV29-1	TRBJ1-4	TRBD1	CSVSDRGSEKLFF	TGCAGCGTTAGCGACAGGGGGAGTGAAAAACTGTTTTTT
TRBV2	TRBJ2-4	TRBD2	CASAPQASGRNIQYF	TGTGCCAGCGCCCCTCAGGCTAGCGGGAGAAACATTCAGTACTTC
TRBV6-5	TRBJ1-1	-	CASGPGTEAFF	TGTGCCAGCGGCCCGGGCACTGAAGCTTTCTTT
TRBV11-2	TRBJ2-1	-	CASSLVASYNEQFF	TGTGCCAGCAGCTTAGTAGCGTCCTACAATGAGCAGTTCTTC
TRBV7-2	TRBJ1-1	TRBD1	CASSVVIRRTGGFEAFF	TGTGCCAGCAGCGTAGTCATTCGTAGGACAGGGGGCTTTGAAGCTTTCTTT
TRBV6-5	TRBJ2-5	TRBD2	CASSYSLAEGEQYF	TGTGCCAGCAGTTACAGCCTAGCGGAAGGGGAGCAGTACTTC
TRBV7-3	TRBJ2-1	TRBD2	CASSLVSGRSEQFF	TGTGCCAGCAGCTTAGTGTCCGGGAGGAGTGAGCAGTTCTTC
TRBV7-9	TRBJ1-2	-	CASSFDQSNYGYTF	TGTGCCAGCAGCTTCGATCAGTCTAACTATGGCTACACCTTC
TRBV30	TRBJ1-1	-	CASYNRERATEAFF	TGTGCCTCCTATAACAGGGAACGGGCCACTGAAGCTTTCTTT
TRBV5-1	TRBJ2-5	-	CASSYELQRETQYF	TGCGCCAGCAGCTACGAGCTCCAGCGGGAGACCCAGTACTTC
TRBV4-2	TRBJ1-1	-	CASSQETRRMNTEAFF	TGTGCCAGCAGCCAAGAGACGCGGCGTATGAACACTGAAGCTTTCTTT
TRBV5-6	TRBJ2-3	-	CASSLDSTDTQYF	TGTGCCAGCAGCTTGGATTCGACAGATACGCAGTATTTT
TRBV5-1	TRBJ2-1	TRBD2	CASSSPGLAGYEQFF	TGCGCCAGCAGCTCGCCGGGACTAGCGGGCTATGAGCAGTTCTTC